This T cell receptor beta chain comes out of a study of blood T cell repertoires in COVID-19. Across the whole study: Samples representing acute and convalescent COVID-19 were sourced from the United States, Italy and Spain.

Germline CDR1 SEHNR, CDR2 FQNEAQ (reference sequence). The CDR3 has 13 residues. V dropped 2 bases and J dropped 3 bases, with 7 bases sitting between them. Using immunoSEQ multiplex PCR, the repertoire was profiled, and TCRdb retains in-frame clones only, with some absent. The sample lists roughly 330,000 clones; about 89% were seen once. Cohort 3 recovered donors had two negative PCRs, clearance, or symptom resolution. The sequence was obtained from a woman in her thirties who had recovered from COVID-19. The V call is TRBV7-9, the J call TRBJ1-1; a possible D gene is TRBD1 (6 bases). Sequencing used PBMCs or T cells enriched from blood (not recorded which). For the CDR3, the DNA is TGTGCCAGCAGCTTAAAGGGGGACACTGAAGCTTTCTTT. It codes for CASSLKGDTEAFF.